These 4 T cell receptor beta chains share one sample of origin, sequenced in a study of PD-1 blockade in classical Hodgkin lymphoma. All patients relapsed after autologous stem cell transplantation, and brentuximab vedotin exposure varied. Some clones are missing from TCRdb's copy, which holds only in-frame ones; the method was immunoSEQ multiplex PCR. The sample holds about 54,000 clones, 85% to 95% seen once. The sample was peripheral blood mononuclear cells (PBMCs), taken before the second cycle of nivolumab. The receptors stem from a human donor with classical Hodgkin lymphoma.

The chain carries TRBV27 and TRBJ2-7, with TRBD1 matching over 7 bases. CDR1 is MNHEY and CDR2 is SMNVEV in the germline V gene (reference sequence). With V trimmed by 3 bases and J by 3 bases, 17 bases remained unmatched. This CDR3 comprises 18 residues. The CDR3 region has the DNA TGTGCCAGCAGTTTTTTGCCCCCGAGACAGGGCGAGGTCTACGAGCAGTACTTC. It translates to CASSFLPPRQGEVYEQYF.

The chain uses TRBV5-1 and TRBJ2-3; 7 bases align to TRBD2. With 4 bases clipped from V and 2 bases from J, the junction kept 10 bases outside the gene matches. The CDR3 is made up of 16 amino acids. Germline loops: CDR1 SGHRS, CDR2 YFSETQ. The CDR3 nucleotides are TGCGCCAGCAGCATACTATCTAGCGGAGCCACAGATACGCAGTATTTT. Translated, it gives CASSILSSGATDTQYF. The full variable domain, rest sourced from reference TRBV5-1 and TRBJ2-3, is KAGVTQTPRYLIKTRGQQVTLSCSPISGHRSVSWYQQTPGQGLQFLFEYFSETQRNKGNFPGRFSGRQFSNSRSEMNVSTLELGDSALYLCASSILSSGATDTQYFGPGTRLTVL.

The V gene is TRBV28, the J gene TRBJ2-5; 7 bases are shared with TRBD1. CDR3 size: 14 residues. J lost 5 bases, V lost 6 bases, and 9 bases had no gene match. CDR1 and CDR2 from the germline V gene are MDHEN and SYDVKM. The CDR3 region has the DNA TGTGCCAGCAGCTTGGACAGGATGGAGGAGACCCAGTACTTC. Translated: CASSLDRMEETQYF.

This chain joins TRBV21-1 and TRBJ1-5. TRBV21-1 is given as a pseudogene. The CDR3 sequence is 18 residues long. The DNA for the CDR3 is TGTGCCAGCAGCAAACCCGCGGCCCAGGACGCCCACAATCAGCCCCAGCATTTT. It translates to CASSKPAAQDAHNQPQHF.